This passage covers 27 T cell receptor beta chains from one sample sequenced in a study of identifying expanded T cells in peripheral blood. The table came from immunoSEQ multiplex PCR; TCRdb's copy has only in-frame clones and leaves some out. This table holds about 100,000 clones, around nine tenths found once. The specimen was blood. These receptors all stem from a person aged 18-70 years in good health.

The chain links TRBV19 to TRBJ1-2; D is undetermined. There are 13 residues in the CDR3. Germline CDR1 is LNHDA and CDR2 is SQIVND (reference sequence). V lost 5 bases and J 2 bases, leaving 9 bases between the germline ends. CDR3 nucleotide sequence: TGTGCCAGTAGTTTCTATCCAAACTATGGCTACACCTTC. This sequence encodes CASSFYPNYGYTF.

This clone has just one count. V is TRBV11-1 and J is TRBJ2-7; 10 bases fit TRBD1. The CDR3 is made up of 15 amino acids. The V gene end was trimmed by 5 bases and the J gene end by 4 bases; junction bases not matched to a gene: 8. Per the germline V gene, CDR1 is SGHAT and CDR2 is FQDESV (reference sequence). CDR3: CASSLAGTGEYEQYF. The DNA of the CDR3 is TGTGCCAGCAGCCTCGCCGGGACAGGGGAATACGAGCAGTACTTC.

The chain carries TRBV27 and TRBJ2-4; possible D gene TRBD1, 6 bases. The CDR3 contains 15 residues. V lost 6 bases and J lost 5, with 17 bases in between. The V gene's germline CDR1 is MNHEY and CDR2 SMNVEV (reference sequence). The CDR3 DNA follows: TGTGCCAGCAGGCAGACAGGCCAGCCCCAAAACATTCAGTACTTC. Amino acids: CASRQTGQPQNIQYF.

The chain recombines TRBV7-7 with TRBJ2-5; 12 bases align to TRBD2. Germline CDR1 and CDR2: SSHAT and FNYEAQ (reference sequence). V lost 5 bases, J lost 2 bases, and 6 bases stayed unmatched. This CDR3 comprises 16 residues. In nucleotides, the CDR3 is TGTGCCAGCAGCCGAGGACTAGCGGGGATTCAAGAGACCCAGTACTTC. It specifies CASSRGLAGIQETQYF.

The chain couples TRBV6-1 to TRBJ1-1; TRBD1 is a possible D gene (6 bases). Germline V gene sequence: CDR1 MNHNS, CDR2 SASEGT. The CDR3 runs to 15 residues. Trimming shortened V by 6 bases and J by 4 bases, and 18 bases separated the two germline ends. The CDR3 is CASSTADRRVTEAFF. As DNA, the CDR3 is TGTGCCAGCAGCACAGCGGACAGAAGGGTCACTGAAGCTTTCTTT.

This clone was detected a few times. The J gene is TRBJ1-6, the V gene TRBV18, with D perhaps TRBD1 (6 bases). This CDR3 has 15 amino acids. Germline V gives CDR1 KGHSH, CDR2 LQKENI. Deletions cut 3 bases from V and 8 bases from J, with 14 bases between. The CDR3 bases are TGTGCCAGCTCACCCTTAACAGGGAAAGATTCACCCCTCCACTTT. Its translation is CASSPLTGKDSPLHF.

This rearrangement joins TRBV7-9 to TRBJ2-5; TRBD1 might be the D (5 bases). V was cut by 1 base and J by 2 bases, with 11 bases left in between. Germline V CDR1 and CDR2: SEHNR, FQNEAQ (reference sequence). The CDR3 consists of 15 residues. DNA of the CDR3: TGTGCCAGCAGCTTAGGGGATCAGGGTCAAGAGACCCAGTACTTC. Its translation: CASSLGDQGQETQYF.

The chain employs TRBV18 and TRBJ2-7; tentative D call: TRBD1 (6 bases). V shed 4 bases and J shed 0 bases, with 16 bases lying between them. CDR1 and CDR2 (germline): KGHSH, LQKENI. There are 16 residues in the CDR3. The CDR3 sequence is CASSLMSGASSYEQYF. In nucleotides, the CDR3 is TGTGCCAGCTCACTTATGTCAGGGGCTAGCTCCTACGAGCAGTACTTC. Combining the CDR3 with reference TRBV18 and TRBJ2-7 gives the whole variable domain NAGVMQNPRHLVRRRGQEARLRCSPMKGHSHVYWYRQLPEEGLKFMVYLQKENIIDESGMPKERFSAEFPKEGPSILRIQQVVRGDSAAYFCASSLMSGASSYEQYFGPGTRLTVT.

V gene TRBV4-2 combines with J gene TRBJ2-2; tentatively, D is TRBD1 (6 bases). There are 18 residues in the CDR3. Per the germline V gene, CDR1 is LGHNA and CDR2 is YNFKEQ. Trimming removed 1 base at V and 3 bases at J, with 18 bases between. The CDR3 region has the DNA TGTGCCAGCAGCCAAGCGCCAGTACAGGGTTCGGACACCGGGGAGCTGTTTTTT. Protein: CASSQAPVQGSDTGELFF.

This chain uses TRBV11-1 with TRBJ1-2, with D unclear. Germline V gene sequence: CDR1 SGHAT, CDR2 FQDESV (reference sequence). The CDR3 contains 13 residues. Trimming removed 5 bases at V and 5 bases at J, with 12 bases between. CDR3 protein: CASSTRSGYGYTF. CDR3 DNA sequence: TGTGCCAGCAGCACGAGGTCGGGGTATGGCTACACCTTC.

The CDR3 is CASSFGLDPTDTQYF. The CDR3 DNA reads as TGTGCCAGCAGCTTCGGACTAGACCCCACAGATACGCAGTATTTT. This chain joins TRBV7-2 and TRBJ2-3; 7 bases map to TRBD2. CDR1 and CDR2 from the germline V gene are SGHTA and FQGNSA. The CDR3 length is 15 residues. Trimming at V came to 3 bases and at J to 2 bases, leaving 5 bases not matched to a gene.

The sample holds a few counts of this clone. The rearrangement uses TRBV19 and TRBJ2-7; D gene unclear. The length of the CDR3 is 14 residues. V was cut by 4 bases and J by 2 bases, with 12 bases left in between. Germline CDR1 LNHDA, CDR2 SQIVND (reference sequence). Here the CDR3 reads CASSNRAPTYEQYF. Here the CDR3 DNA reads TGTGCCAGTAGTAATCGAGCGCCCACCTACGAGCAGTACTTC.

The rearrangement links TRBV6-5 to TRBJ2-7; D gene ambiguous. The germline CDR1 and CDR2 sequences are MNHEY and SVGAGI. The CDR3 is made up of 15 amino acids. Trimming stripped 0 bases from V and 4 bases from J, with 13 bases between. The CDR3 region is CASSYSVYWGYEQYF. The CDR3 nucleotides are TGTGCCAGCAGTTACTCGGTTTATTGGGGATACGAGCAGTACTTC.

V and J are TRBV7-2 and TRBJ2-5; 7 nucleotides match TRBD2. The CDR3 runs 17 residues. From germline, CDR1 is SGHTA and CDR2 FQGNSA. J lost 1 base, V lost 1 base, and 9 bases had no gene match. CDR3 amino acids: CASSLGSGTGGQETQYF. As DNA, the CDR3 is TGTGCCAGCAGCTTAGGCAGCGGGACCGGGGGCCAAGAGACCCAGTACTTC.

The chain has TRBV9 and TRBJ1-1, with D tentatively TRBD1 (6 bases). The CDR3 is made up of 13 amino acids. V gave up 3 bases and J gave up 5 bases, with 11 bases separating them. Germline CDR1 SGDLS, CDR2 YYNGEE. CDR3 nucleotides: TGTGCCAGCAGCGGCAGGGGTGAAACTGAAGCTTTCTTT. Amino acid sequence: CASSGRGETEAFF.

The chain couples TRBV29-1 to TRBJ1-2; TRBD1 matches 9 bases. Unmatched junction bases numbered 12, after V lost 3 bases and J lost 7 bases. Germline CDR1 and CDR2: SQVTM and ANQGSEA. There are 15 residues in the CDR3. This CDR3 reads CSVEMKDRGPGGYTF. CDR3 coding DNA: TGCAGCGTTGAGATGAAGGACAGGGGACCGGGTGGCTACACCTTC.

This rearrangement joins TRBV7-9 to TRBJ2-3; possibly TRBD2 for D (5 bases). Looked up from germline, CDR1 is SEHNR and CDR2 is FQNEAQ (reference sequence). The ends were cut back, 3 bases at V and 6 bases at J, with 7 bases in the middle. The CDR3 is 12 amino acids. The chain's CDR3 is CASSFSGDTQYF. CDR3 nucleotide sequence: TGTGCCAGCAGCTTCTCGGGGGATACGCAGTATTTT.

The rearrangement uses TRBV5-1 and TRBJ2-3, with 11 positions matching TRBD2. The CDR3 spans 14 residues. Germline V CDR1 and CDR2: SGHRS, YFSETQ. V was clipped by 4 bases and J by 4 bases; unmatched bases: 2. The CDR3 DNA follows: TGCGCCAGCAGCCCGGGACTAGCGGCAGATACGCAGTATTTT. Protein sequence: CASSPGLAADTQYF.

The chain carries TRBV27 and TRBJ1-4, with 8 bases lining up with TRBD1. The CDR3 has 16 residues. Germline assignment: CDR1 MNHEY and CDR2 SMNVEV (reference sequence). The V gene end was trimmed by 3 bases and the J gene end by 10 bases; junction bases not matched to a gene: 13. The CDR3 nucleotides read TGTGCCAGCAGTTTCCAAGGTGACAGGGGAATGGCAAAACTGTTTTTT. This sequence encodes CASSFQGDRGMAKLFF.

The chain couples TRBV10-2 to TRBJ2-2; D is ambiguous. The germline V and J ends were trimmed by 6 bases and 5 bases, with 10 bases remaining between them. The CDR3 length is 13 residues. The germline CDR1 and CDR2 sequences are WSHSY and SAAADI. The CDR3 nucleotides are TGCGCCAGCAGACAACTCGGAACCGGGGAGCTGTTTTTT. This sequence encodes CASRQLGTGELFF.

The gene calls are TRBV5-1 and TRBJ1-1; D uncertain. This CDR3 spans 14 amino acids. Trimming cost V 0 bases and J 1 base, with 7 bases left between them. Looked up from germline, CDR1 is SGHRS and CDR2 is YFSETQ. CDR3 nucleotide sequence: TGCGCCAGCAGCTTGGGGCACCCGAACACTGAAGCTTTCTTT. It specifies CASSLGHPNTEAFF.

This chain joins TRBV27 and TRBJ1-1, with TRBD1 matching over 9 bases. The CDR3 spans 18 residues. Germline CDR1 MNHEY, CDR2 SMNVEV (reference sequence). With V trimmed by 4 bases and J by 0 bases, 12 bases remained unmatched. The CDR3 loop is CASSSIPGQGTLNTEAFF. CDR3 sequence (DNA): TGTGCCAGCAGTTCCATCCCGGGACAGGGCACTTTGAACACTGAAGCTTTCTTT.

V gene TRBV6-1 combines with J gene TRBJ1-1; 7 positions agree with TRBD1. V lost 1 base to trimming and J lost 1 base; unmatched junction nucleotides: 3. Germline values: CDR1 MNHNS, CDR2 SASEGT. The CDR3 extends over 15 amino acids. The CDR3 spells CASSEGAGGNTEAFF. CDR3 in DNA: TGTGCCAGCAGTGAAGGAGCAGGGGGGAACACTGAAGCTTTCTTT.

The chain joins TRBV5-1 to TRBJ1-1; 8 bases are shared with TRBD1. CDR1 SGHRS and CDR2 YFSETQ come from the germline V gene. The trim removed 1 base at V and 4 bases at J, leaving 6 bases unmatched. The CDR3 contains 15 residues. This chain's CDR3 is CASSLPTGESTEAFF. CDR3 nucleotides: TGCGCCAGCAGCTTGCCGACAGGGGAAAGCACTGAAGCTTTCTTT. Full variable domain (rest looked up from reference TRBV5-1 and TRBJ1-1): KAGVTQTPRYLIKTRGQQVTLSCSPISGHRSVSWYQQTPGQGLQFLFEYFSETQRNKGNFPGRFSGRQFSNSRSEMNVSTLELGDSALYLCASSLPTGESTEAFFGQGTRLTVV.

The V call is TRBV11-2, the J call TRBJ1-2, with TRBD1 matching 7 bases. This CDR3 region has 13 residues. CDR1 and CDR2 from the germline V gene are SGHAT and FQNNGV. The V and J ends lost 5 bases and 5 bases, in that order; junction bases with no gene match: 5. CDR3 bases: TGTGCCAGCAGCGCATGGACAGGTTATGGCTACACCTTC. Encoded protein: CASSAWTGYGYTF.

V is TRBV7-9 and J is TRBJ1-1, with 8 bases identical to TRBD1. The ends lost 3 bases at V and 3 bases at J; junction bases unmatched: 3. The germline gives CDR1 SEHNR, CDR2 FQNEAQ (reference sequence). The CDR3 spans 14 residues. CDR3 coding DNA: TGTGCCAGCAGCTTGAACAGGGGGGACACTGAAGCTTTCTTT. Translation: CASSLNRGDTEAFF.

In regard to this clone: At one of its ends the junction is not consistent with the germline gene, which may arise from a read error. CDR3 in DNA: TGTGCCAGCAGCTTTGAACGGGACAGGGGCTCCTTC. This gives the protein CASSFERDRGSF. This chain links TRBV7-9 with TRBJ1-2; TRBD1 agrees at 10 bases. CDR1 and CDR2 (germline): SEHNR, FQNEAQ (reference sequence). The CDR3 sequence is 12 residues long.